The T cell receptor (beta chain) described here comes from a study of T cell responses to AZD1222 COVID-19 vaccine. Overall study findings and caveats: A mostly white British donor set with more females was recruited, and clonal diversity was possibly underestimated. Baseline serostatus was positive in only a handful of AZD1222 recipients.

This clone has a single count. Its antigen is unknown. Assay: immunoSEQ multiplex PCR; the TCRdb copy retains only in-frame clones and omits some. The repertoire holds under 150,000 clones, with roughly nine tenths as singletons. Pooled samples include second doses given at about 4 or 12 weeks. The CDR3 sequence is 16 residues long. Germline V gene lookup returns CDR1 MNHEY and CDR2 SVGEGT. Trimming took 0 bases from V and 7 from J, leaving 16 bases between them. This clonotype was obtained from an adult who received the AZD1222 COVID-19 vaccine. V and J are TRBV6-2 or TRBV6-3 and TRBJ1-5; D is perhaps TRBD1 (5 bases). This specimen was peripheral blood, taken 28 days after the second AZD1222 dose. The CDR3 loop is CASSYSKGRGGQPQHF. CDR3 DNA: TGTGCCAGCAGTTACTCGAAAGGAAGGGGTGGGCAGCCCCAGCATTTT.